One sample yielded the 32 T cell receptor beta chains listed below, sequenced in a study of post-analysis software for immune sequencing data. Antigens for these TCRs are unknown. Unique molecular identifiers tagged the TCR beta cDNA libraries. TCRdb ran MiXCR on the PCR reads and lists one entry per CDR3 protein. The repertoire holds about 820,000 distinct CDR3 sequences, with roughly 58% as singletons. Findings and caveats of the study: There were five or six TRBV segments more frequent in patients than controls, and TRBV5-6, TRBV5-1 and TRBV20-1 were among them.

The material sequenced was blood. These TCRs come from a girl between 5 and 17 years old with multiple sclerosis.

The chain links TRBV29-1 to TRBJ2-1; D might be TRBD2 (5 bases). The CDR3 sequence is 14 residues long. Germline CDR1 SQVTM, CDR2 ANQGSEA. The ends were cut back, 6 bases at V and 0 bases at J, with 12 bases in the middle. Here the CDR3 reads CSVAGGSSYNEQFF. In nucleotides, the CDR3 is TGCAGCGTCGCCGGTGGGAGCTCCTACAATGAGCAGTTCTTC.

The chain uses TRBV5-1 and TRBJ1-2; no clear D. V was shortened by 0 bases and J by 0 bases, with 9 bases between the two germline ends. The CDR3 extends over 15 amino acids. Germline V lookup: CDR1 SGHRS, CDR2 YFSETQ. The CDR3 nucleotides read TGCGCCAGCAGCTTGGCTTCGGGAACTAACTATGGCTACACCTTC. This codes for CASSLASGTNYGYTF.

The V and J genes are TRBV20-1 and TRBJ1-2, with TRBD1 matching over 9 bases. The CDR3 covers 14 residues. CDR1 is DFQATT, CDR2 SNEGSKA, per germline (reference sequence). Trimming at V came to 0 bases and at J to 8 bases, leaving 7 bases not matched to a gene. The CDR3 sequence is CSARDPQGAKGYTF. CDR3 DNA: TGCAGTGCTAGAGATCCACAGGGGGCGAAAGGCTACACCTTC.

The CDR3 reads CASSPGLAGIQETQYF. CDR3 sequence (DNA): TGTGCCAGCAGCCCCGGACTAGCGGGAATCCAAGAGACCCAGTACTTC. V and J are TRBV12-3 or TRBV12-4 and TRBJ2-5; 12 bases align to TRBD2. This CDR3 spans 16 amino acids. The ends lost 6 bases at V and 1 base at J; junction bases unmatched: 6.

This sequence joins TRBV11-2 and TRBJ2-1; 7 bases align to TRBD2. Germline CDR1 reads SGHAT; CDR2 reads FQNNGV. V shed 0 bases and J 2 bases; nucleotides not matched to a gene: 7. The CDR3 consists of 17 residues. CDR3 nucleotides: TGTGCCAGCAGCTTAGATGGGCGGGAGTCTCCCTACAATGAGCAGTTCTTC. It encodes CASSLDGRESPYNEQFF.

This sequence joins TRBV19 and TRBJ1-2; D possibly corresponds to TRBD1 (6 bases). Germline CDR1 is LNHDA and CDR2 is SQIVND (reference sequence). V lost 7 bases and J lost 3, with 15 bases in between. This CDR3 is 14 amino acids long. The CDR3 bases are TGTGCCAGTATGCCCCGAGGGACATACTATGGCTACACCTTC. It specifies CASMPRGTYYGYTF.

V gene TRBV20-1 combines with J gene TRBJ2-5, with TRBD2 matching 14 bases. CDR1 is DFQATT and CDR2 is SNEGSKA in the germline V gene (reference sequence). V dropped 6 bases and J dropped 3; count of bases not matched to a gene: 9. This CDR3 is 16 amino acids long. The CDR3: CSAGGLAGVGKETQYF. The CDR3 bases are TGCAGTGCCGGGGGACTAGCGGGGGTAGGAAAAGAGACCCAGTACTTC.

This sequence joins TRBV20-1 and TRBJ1-5; no definite D call. The CDR3 totals 14 residues. V lost 7 bases to trimming and J lost 1 base, with 14 bases between them. CDR1 is DFQATT and CDR2 is SNEGSKA in the germline V gene (reference sequence). The CDR3 spells CSVVTSGSNQPQHF. CDR3 coding DNA: TGCAGTGTTGTCACATCAGGAAGCAATCAGCCCCAGCATTTT.

The rearrangement uses TRBV12-3 or TRBV12-4 and TRBJ1-6, with 7 bases fitting TRBD1. The J segment lost 9 bases and the V segment lost 6 bases, leaving 11 bases of the junction unmatched. The CDR3 has 15 residues. CDR3 in amino acids: CASSHRDSFGSPLHF. The DNA of the CDR3 is TGTGCCAGCAGCCACCGGGACAGCTTCGGTTCACCCCTCCACTTT.

The chain uses TRBV5-1 and TRBJ2-1; 8 bases agree with TRBD2. Looked up from germline, CDR1 is SGHRS and CDR2 is YFSETQ. Trimming cost V 4 bases and J 9 bases; bases outside gene matches: 21. This CDR3 region has 18 residues. CDR3: CASSDAAPGAGALGEQFF. In nucleotides, the CDR3 is TGCGCCAGCAGCGACGCGGCCCCGGGAGCGGGAGCTCTAGGTGAGCAGTTCTTC.

V usage is TRBV7-6 and J usage is TRBJ2-1, with D perhaps being TRBD1 or TRBD2 (5 bases each). TRBJ2-7 matches the DNA end more closely, so the J call is doubtful. The CDR3 length is 16 residues. Germline-derived CDR1 and CDR2 are SGHVS and FNYEAQ. CDR3 DNA sequence: TGTGCCAGCAGCGGTGGATTTGGGGGAGAGTCTGGAGAGCAGTACTTC. This translates into CASSGGFGGESGEQYF.

The genes are TRBV29-1 and TRBJ2-7; maybe TRBD2 (7 bases). Germline V gene lookup returns CDR1 SQVTM and CDR2 ANQGSEA. V was shortened by 4 bases and J by 7 bases, with 23 bases between the two germline ends. The CDR3 is made up of 15 amino acids. The DNA of the CDR3 is TGCAGCGTTGCGGTGGGGGCTAGCGGCCCTATAGAGCAGTACTTC. It translates to CSVAVGASGPIEQYF.

The chain links TRBV18 to TRBJ1-2; TRBD1 is a possible D gene (6 bases). This CDR3 is 15 amino acids long. V lost 3 bases and J 6 bases, leaving 17 bases between the germline ends. Germline V gene data show CDR1 as KGHSH and CDR2 as LQKENI. This chain's CDR3 is CASSPLKVDSDGYTF. The CDR3 DNA follows: TGTGCCAGCTCACCCCTTAAGGTGGACAGTGATGGCTACACCTTC. Variable domain in full (rest from reference TRBV18 and TRBJ1-2): NAGVMQNPRHLVRRRGQEARLRCSPMKGHSHVYWYRQLPEEGLKFMVYLQKENIIDESGMPKERFSAEFPKEGPSILRIQQVVRGDSAAYFCASSPLKVDSDGYTFGSGTRLTVV.

This clonotype showed up just a few times. In DNA form, the CDR3 reads TGTGCCAGCAGCCCCCGGGAGGGCCTTCCCAAAAACATTCAGTACTTC. Translation gives CASSPREGLPKNIQYF. The rearrangement joins TRBV3-1 to TRBJ2-4; 8 nucleotides match TRBD2. The CDR3 contains 16 residues. Germline V lookup: CDR1 LGHDT, CDR2 YNNKEL (reference sequence). The V segment lost 4 bases and the J segment 2 bases; nucleotides outside the gene matches: 7.

This clonotype has just a few counts. The genes are TRBV7-3 and TRBJ2-3; D not resolved. V shed 5 bases and J shed 4 bases, with 10 bases lying between them. Germline V gives CDR1 SGHTA, CDR2 FQGTGA. This CDR3 has 13 residues. DNA of the CDR3: TGTGCCAGCAGCCCCGACCGTCCAGATACGCAGTATTTT. It is translated as CASSPDRPDTQYF. The variable domain in full, with the rest retrieved from reference TRBV7-3 and TRBJ2-3, is GAGVSQTPSNKVTEKGKYVELRCDPISGHTALYWYRQSLGQGPEFLIYFQGTGAADDSGLPNDRFFAVRPEGSVSTLKIQRTERGDSAVYLCASSPDRPDTQYFGPGTRLTVL.

This chain uses TRBV18 with TRBJ2-7; 9 bases are a match to TRBD2. This CDR3 spans 15 amino acids. Per germline, CDR1 KGHSH and CDR2 LQKENI. The trim removed 0 bases at V and 7 bases at J, leaving 7 bases unmatched. Written as DNA, the CDR3 is TGTGCCAGCTCACCACCTTCTAGCGGGACGTGGGAGCAGTACTTC. Protein sequence: CASSPPSSGTWEQYF.

In DNA form, the CDR3 reads TGCGCCAGCAGCTTGGTTCTCGGCGGCAGCTCCTACGAGCAGTACTTC. It specifies CASSLVLGGSSYEQYF. The V call is TRBV5-1, the J call TRBJ2-7; D uncertain. V was clipped by 0 bases and J by 0 bases, with 13 bases between them. CDR3 length: 16 amino acids. Germline V gives CDR1 SGHRS, CDR2 YFSETQ.

The chain joins TRBV4-1 to TRBJ1-4, with 7 positions matching TRBD1. CDR1 is MGHRA and CDR2 is YSYEKL in the germline V gene. V shed 1 base, J shed 7 bases, and the junction held 9 bases outside the gene matches. The CDR3 covers 16 residues. CDR3 in DNA: TGCGCCAGCAGCCAAGGCCGGACAGGTTTGGGTGAAAAACTGTTTTTT. Translated, it gives CASSQGRTGLGEKLFF.

There are a few counts of this clonotype. The rearrangement links TRBV7-9 to TRBJ2-4; 8 nucleotides agree with TRBD1. TRBJ2-7 matches the DNA end more closely, so the J call is doubtful. The CDR3 length is 16 residues. Germline-derived CDR1 and CDR2 are SEHNR and FQNEAQ (reference sequence). The CDR3 DNA sequence: TGTGCCAGCAGCGGAAGGGGACAGGTAATCACCTACGAGCAGTACTTC. Translated: CASSGRGQVITYEQYF.

This chain joins TRBV6-1 and TRBJ2-5; possibly TRBD1 or TRBD2 for D (5 bases each). The germline V gene has CDR1 MNHNS and CDR2 SASEGT. Trimming left V 4 bases short and J 2 bases short, with 11 bases between. This CDR3 has 14 amino acids. Written as DNA, the CDR3 is TGTGCCAGCAGTGGGGGACGGGCTCAAGAGACCCAGTACTTC. Amino acids: CASSGGRAQETQYF.

CDR3 DNA: TGTGCCAGCAGCTTTCATGGCTACTCCTACGAGCAGTACTTC. Translation gives CASSFHGYSYEQYF. The J gene is TRBJ2-7, the V gene TRBV7-2; D not resolved. Germline V gene lookup returns CDR1 SGHTA and CDR2 FQGNSA. The ends were cut back, 3 bases at V and 0 bases at J, with 9 bases in the middle. The length of the CDR3 is 14 residues.

The table lists this clonotype with a few counts. The J gene is TRBJ2-1, the V gene TRBV9, with 12 nucleotides matching TRBD2. This CDR3 has 14 amino acids. The germline gives CDR1 SGDLS, CDR2 YYNGEE. V was pared by 6 bases and J by 10 bases, with 8 bases of the junction left unmatched. CDR3 loop: CASTETSGSSEQFF. The CDR3 DNA is TGTGCCAGCACCGAGACTAGCGGGAGTTCGGAGCAGTTCTTC.

The V call is TRBV29-1, the J call TRBJ2-1, with TRBD1 as a possible D gene (5 bases). CDR3 length equals 14 residues. V was clipped by 2 bases and J by 7 bases, with 15 bases between them. CDR1 and CDR2 (germline): SQVTM, ANQGSEA. The CDR3 spells CSVEKAGMGNEQFF. The CDR3 coding sequence is TGCAGCGTTGAAAAGGCAGGGATGGGGAATGAGCAGTTCTTC.

The chain combines TRBV5-5 with TRBJ2-7, with TRBD1 matching 9 bases. The CDR3 consists of 15 residues. With 4 bases clipped from V and 3 bases from J, the junction kept 8 bases outside the gene matches. Germline V gene lookup returns CDR1 SGHKS and CDR2 YYEKEE (reference sequence). In DNA, the CDR3 is TGTGCCAGCAGCATAGGACAGGGGTTTGACTACGAGCAGTACTTC. Translation gives CASSIGQGFDYEQYF.

The V and J genes are TRBV5-1 and TRBJ2-1; D call uncertain. Trimming shortened V by 0 bases and J by 8 bases, and 6 bases separated the two germline ends. CDR1 and CDR2 (germline): SGHRS, YFSETQ. This CDR3 contains 12 residues. The CDR3, as DNA: TGCGCCAGCAGCTTGGACGACTATGAGCAGTTCTTC. Protein sequence: CASSLDDYEQFF.

The chain recombines TRBV9 with TRBJ2-1; 8 nucleotides match TRBD2. V shed 2 bases, J shed 4 bases, and the junction held 8 bases outside the gene matches. Per germline, CDR1 SGDLS and CDR2 YYNGEE. The CDR3 sequence is 16 residues long. The CDR3 nucleotides are TGTGCCAGCAGCGTCGGGAGGGCAGTTGGGTACAATGAGCAGTTCTTC. Its protein product is CASSVGRAVGYNEQFF.

The V and J genes are TRBV29-1 and TRBJ2-4, with 14 bases aligning to TRBD2. Germline lookup yields CDR1 SQVTM and CDR2 ANQGSEA. This CDR3 has 18 amino acids. The junction had 11 bases not matched to a gene; V was cut back by 6 bases and J by 1 base. Here the CDR3 DNA reads TGCAGCGTCGGGACTAGCGGGAGTATGGGGTTTGCCAAAAACATTCAGTACTTC. Translated: CSVGTSGSMGFAKNIQYF.

The chain links TRBV6-5 to TRBJ2-5, with TRBD2 matching over 8 bases. CDR3 length equals 15 residues. With 4 bases clipped from V and 1 base from J, the junction kept 5 bases outside the gene matches. Looked up from germline, CDR1 is MNHEY and CDR2 is SVGAGI. In DNA, the CDR3 is TGTGCCAGCAGTTCGACCGGGACTAGCCAAGAGACCCAGTACTTC. Translating it yields CASSSTGTSQETQYF.

The V gene is TRBV29-1, the J gene TRBJ2-5; 8 bases line up with TRBD2. This CDR3 region has 19 residues. V lost 4 bases, J lost 1 base, and 20 bases stayed unmatched. Germline loops: CDR1 SQVTM, CDR2 ANQGSEA. For the CDR3, the DNA is TGCAGCGTTGCTGAGGCGGGGAAACAGAGCGGGGGACCCCAAGAGACCCAGTACTTC. Its protein product is CSVAEAGKQSGGPQETQYF.

The chain uses TRBV30 and TRBJ2-6; the match to TRBD1 covers 7 bases. The length of the CDR3 is 17 residues. V was clipped by 3 bases and J by 0 bases; unmatched bases: 8. Germline loops: CDR1 GTSNPN, CDR2 SVGIG (reference sequence). The CDR3 DNA reads as TGTGCCTGGAGCGCCGGGACAGCACCCTCTGGGGCCAACGTCCTGACTTTC. Protein sequence: CAWSAGTAPSGANVLTF.

In this sample, this clonotype turned up many times. The V call is TRBV15, the J call TRBJ2-3; 11 positions agree with TRBD1. V lost 3 bases, J lost 9 bases, and 11 bases stayed unmatched. The germline gives CDR1 LNHNV, CDR2 YYDKDF (reference sequence). The CDR3 spans 16 residues. The chain's CDR3 is CATSRDWGQGEQTQYF. CDR3 sequence (DNA): TGTGCCACCAGCAGGGACTGGGGACAGGGGGAGCAAACGCAGTATTTT.

The chain combines TRBV24-1 with TRBJ2-1; D gene ambiguous. There are 13 residues in the CDR3. Germline CDR1 KGHDR, CDR2 SFDVKD. Trimming removed 4 bases at V and 7 bases at J, with 10 bases between. The DNA for the CDR3 is TGTGCCACCAGTGAGAATCGAGAAAATGAGCAGTTCTTC. The encoded protein is CATSENRENEQFF.